The next 19 T cell receptor beta chains were all read from a single sample in a study of blood T cell repertoires in COVID-19 (dated by TCRdb to about 2020). Library generation was performed with the immunoSEQ multiplex PCR assay. The clones in this table, taken by TCRdb from immuneACCESS, are in-frame only. Not every clone is retained; where verified, under half of the shortfall comes from an unresolved V gene, and the cause of the rest is unknown. Counted in this sample were fewer than 250,000 clones; 82% of them appeared once. The biggest ten clones account for about 8% of the sample. Sequenced material: peripheral blood. The receptors here all came from a woman aged 55-70 years with COVID-19, enrolled during active disease.

CDR3 sequence (DNA): TGTGCCAGCAGCTCCGGACAGGGGCGATTGAACACTGAAGCTTTCTTT. It yields the protein CASSSGQGRLNTEAFF. V usage is TRBV7-2 and J usage is TRBJ1-1, with 9 bases fitting TRBD1. Looked up from germline, CDR1 is SGHTA and CDR2 is FQGNSA. The CDR3 sequence is 16 residues long. Trimming removed 4 bases from V and 0 bases from J; junction bases left unmatched: 6.

V usage is TRBV7-2 and J usage is TRBJ2-7; 8 nucleotides agree with TRBD1. Germline V gene data show CDR1 as SGHTA and CDR2 as FQGNSA. J was trimmed by 2 bases and V by 5 bases; bases with no gene match: 2. The CDR3 covers 13 residues. The CDR3 coding sequence is TGTGCCAGCAGCAACAGGGGGGCCTACGAGCAGTACTTC. Protein: CASSNRGAYEQYF.

This chain connects TRBV3-1 (or the pseudogene TRBV3-2) to TRBJ2-7, with D possibly being TRBD2 (5 bases). The V end lost 1 base, the J end lost 5 bases, and 15 bases lay between the germline ends. The CDR3 length is 15 residues. Looked up from germline, CDR1 is LGHDT and CDR2 is YNNKEL (reference sequence). The CDR3: CASSQGGGRRNEQYF. The DNA of the CDR3 is TGTGCCAGCAGCCAAGGCGGTGGGAGAAGGAACGAGCAGTACTTC.

This chain connects TRBV7-3 to TRBJ1-3, with D possibly TRBD1 on 5 matching bases. There are 16 residues in the CDR3. Germline V gives CDR1 SGHTA, CDR2 FQGTGA. V was clipped by 3 bases and J by 0 bases, with 12 bases between them. CDR3 region: CASSFTQGYSGNTIYF. CDR3 DNA: TGTGCCAGCAGCTTTACCCAGGGATACTCTGGAAACACCATATATTTT.

A word on this clone: Distinct nucleotide sequences in the sample also encode this CDR3. V gene TRBV29-1 combines with J gene TRBJ2-6; perhaps TRBD1 as D (5 bases). The V and J ends lost 3 bases and 1 base respectively, with 7 bases between them. This CDR3 is 14 amino acids long. Germline loops: CDR1 SQVTM, CDR2 ANQGSEA. The CDR3 is CSVEDNSGANVLTF. DNA for the CDR3: TGCAGCGTTGAGGACAATTCTGGGGCCAACGTCCTGACTTTC.

The rearrangement joins TRBV5-6 to TRBJ1-2; TRBD1 might be the D (5 bases). Between the trimmed V and J ends, which lost 4 bases and 7 bases, there was a span of 11 bases. Per the germline V gene, CDR1 is SGHDT and CDR2 is YYEEEE. The CDR3 spans 12 residues. The CDR3 nucleotides are TGTGCCAGCAGCCAGGGATTCTCTGGCTACACCTTC. Residues: CASSQGFSGYTF. Together with reference TRBV5-6 and TRBJ1-2, the CDR3 gives the full variable domain: DAGVTQSPTHLIKTRGQQVTLRCSPKSGHDTVSWYQQALGQGPQFIFQYYEEEERQRGNFPDRFSGHQFPNYSSELNVNALLLGDSALYLCASSQGFSGYTFGSGTRLTVV.

This clone occurred once. The genes are TRBV4-3 and TRBJ1-2; D possibly corresponds to TRBD1 (5 bases). Germline CDR1 is LGHNA and CDR2 is YSLEER. The CDR3 is made up of 14 amino acids. Between the trimmed V and J ends, which lost 1 base and 7 bases, there was a span of 13 bases. CDR3: CASSQVQGRSGYTF. DNA for the CDR3: TGCGCCAGCAGCCAAGTGCAGGGCCGGAGTGGCTACACCTTC.

The V and J genes are TRBV19 and TRBJ1-5; tentative D call: TRBD1 (5 bases). With 3 bases removed from V and 0 bases from J, the gap between germline ends came to 9 bases. Germline V CDR1 and CDR2: LNHDA, SQIVND (reference sequence). The CDR3 has 15 amino acids. The CDR3 coding sequence is TGTGCCAGTAGTATCGGGACTCATAGCAATCAGCCCCAGCATTTT. Translated, it gives CASSIGTHSNQPQHF.

The chain links TRBV5-6 to TRBJ2-7; D is undetermined. The germline V gene has CDR1 SGHDT and CDR2 YYEEEE. The CDR3 totals 12 residues. The V end lost 2 bases, the J end lost 4 bases, and 7 bases lay between the germline ends. The CDR3 coding sequence is TGTGCCAGCAGCTTCGCGCGTTACGAGCAGTACGTC. This gives the protein CASSFARYEQYV.

Only a few counts were recorded for this clone. The chain couples TRBV7-9 to TRBJ2-1; TRBD2 agrees at 7 bases. The CDR3 covers 15 residues. V shed 6 bases, J shed 5 bases, and the junction held 10 bases outside the gene matches. The germline V gene has CDR1 SEHNR and CDR2 FQNEAQ (reference sequence). The CDR3 DNA reads as TGTGCCAGCAGTTTGGGGCAGGCGGGGGACAATGAGCAGTTCTTC. It codes for CASSLGQAGDNEQFF.

This chain connects TRBV28 to TRBJ1-2; D is unresolved. The V end was cut by 8 bases, the J end by 6 bases, with 22 bases between. This CDR3 is built from 15 residues. The germline V gene has CDR1 MDHEN and CDR2 SYDVKM. CDR3 region: CASGVIIRGGDGYTF. The CDR3 DNA follows: TGTGCCAGCGGAGTTATAATACGGGGTGGGGATGGCTACACCTTC.

The genes are TRBV2 and TRBJ2-5; the D is unclear. The V gene lost 4 bases and the J gene lost 5 bases, with 8 bases spanning the gap. The CDR3 contains 12 residues. Germline assignment: CDR1 SNHLY and CDR2 FYNNEI. CDR3 protein: CASSVWQETQYF. For the CDR3, the DNA is TGTGCCAGCAGTGTCTGGCAGGAGACCCAGTACTTC.

This sequence joins TRBV28 and TRBJ1-5, with unresolved D. This CDR3 comprises 14 residues. Germline V CDR1 and CDR2: MDHEN, SYDVKM. V dropped 2 bases and J dropped 3 bases, with 8 bases sitting between them. As DNA, the CDR3 is TGTGCCAGCAGTTTAATGGGCACCAATCAGCCCCAGCATTTT. It is translated as CASSLMGTNQPQHF.

CDR3 bases: TGTGCAAGGGGACTAGCGGGAGGGCCTTCAGATACGCAGTATTTT. It translates to CARGLAGGPSDTQYF. This rearrangement joins TRBV27 to TRBJ2-3; 16 positions match TRBD2. The germline CDR1 and CDR2 sequences are MNHEY and SMNVEV (reference sequence). The length of the CDR3 is 15 residues.

This clone came up many times. J is TRBJ2-7 and V is TRBV7-8; 7 nucleotides line up with TRBD1. Losses at the gene ends were 3 bases for V and 1 base for J; bases not matched to a gene: 6. Germline-derived CDR1 and CDR2 are SGHVS and FQNEAQ. The CDR3 consists of 15 residues. The CDR3 bases are TGTGCCAGCAGCTTCGTACAGGGGCCTTCCTACGAGCAGTACTTC. The encoded protein is CASSFVQGPSYEQYF.

This chain's CDR3 is CAKRGNYSNQPQHF. The CDR3 DNA reads TGCGCCAAAAGGGGGAATTATAGCAATCAGCCCCAGCATTTT. The chain links TRBV23-1 to TRBJ1-5, with D possibly TRBD1 on 6 matching bases. TRBV23-1 is reported as an ORF; its role is uncertain. This CDR3 is built from 14 residues. The V end lost 10 bases, the J end lost 0 bases, and 13 bases lay between the germline ends.

The chain employs TRBV5-5 and TRBJ2-2; unclear D gene. This CDR3 spans 15 amino acids. The V gene lost 3 bases and the J gene lost 3 bases, with 12 bases spanning the gap. Looked up from germline, CDR1 is SGHKS and CDR2 is YYEKEE (reference sequence). The CDR3 sequence: CASSSFSQYTGELFF. Written as DNA, the CDR3 is TGTGCCAGCAGCTCCTTTTCCCAGTACACCGGGGAGCTGTTTTTT.

The chain recombines TRBV10-3 with TRBJ1-3, with D possibly being TRBD1 (6 bases). Looked up from germline, CDR1 is ENHRY and CDR2 is SYGVKD. The V gene lost 11 bases and the J gene lost 4 bases, with 18 bases spanning the gap. The CDR3 spans 14 residues. Here the CDR3 DNA reads TGTGCCGCTACCAGGGGCGCGGAAGGAAACACCATATATTTT. This translates into CAATRGAEGNTIYF.

This clone is a singleton in its sample. The rearrangement joins TRBV28 to TRBJ1-4; D call uncertain. Germline V CDR1 and CDR2: MDHEN, SYDVKM. The CDR3 is 13 residues long. V shed 2 bases and J shed 7 bases, with 8 bases lying between them. DNA for the CDR3: TGTGCCAGCAGTTTACCCCGAGGTGAAAAACTGTTTTTT. Translating it yields CASSLPRGEKLFF.